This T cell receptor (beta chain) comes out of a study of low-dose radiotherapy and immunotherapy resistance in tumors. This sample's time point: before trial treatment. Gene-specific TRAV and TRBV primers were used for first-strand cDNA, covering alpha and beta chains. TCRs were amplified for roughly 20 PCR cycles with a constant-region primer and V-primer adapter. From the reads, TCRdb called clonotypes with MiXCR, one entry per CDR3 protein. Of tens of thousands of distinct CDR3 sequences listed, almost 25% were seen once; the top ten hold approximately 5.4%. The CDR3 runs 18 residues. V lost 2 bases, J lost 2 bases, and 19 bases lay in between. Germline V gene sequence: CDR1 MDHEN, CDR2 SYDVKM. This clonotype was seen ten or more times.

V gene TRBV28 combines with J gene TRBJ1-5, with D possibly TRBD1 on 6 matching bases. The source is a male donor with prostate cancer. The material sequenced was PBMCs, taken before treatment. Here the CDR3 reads CASSLPRAGARGNQPQHF. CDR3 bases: TGTGCCAGCAGTTTACCTAGAGCGGGGGCGAGGGGCAATCAGCCCCAGCATTTT.